The 28 T cell receptor beta chains below all came from one sample that was sequenced in a study of blood T cell repertoires in COVID-19 (dated by TCRdb to about 2020). Library creation used the immunoSEQ multiplex PCR assay. TCRdb stores this immuneACCESS table with in-frame sequences only. Part of the clones is absent; in the studies checked, under half of the shortfall reflects unresolved V genes, and no reason is known for the rest. For this sample the table gives 300,000 to 400,000 clones, of which about 89% were detected only once. Around 6% of the sample belongs to the ten largest clones. The sequenced material came from peripheral blood. The receptors were sampled from a woman in her 50s with COVID-19, enrolled during active disease.

The chain carries TRBV5-1 and TRBJ1-2; no clear D gene. The V end was cut by 7 bases, the J end by 1 base, with 14 bases between. The germline V gene encodes CDR1 SGHRS and CDR2 YFSETQ. This CDR3 spans 14 amino acids. CDR3 nucleotides: TGCGCCAGCTCCCAGGACTATGATAACTATGGCTACACCTTC. Translating gives CASSQDYDNYGYTF.

The gene calls are TRBV6-5 and TRBJ2-7; 8 bases align to TRBD1. The germline V gene encodes CDR1 MNHEY and CDR2 SVGAGI. The V segment lost 6 bases and the J segment 3 bases; nucleotides outside the gene matches: 4. The CDR3 loop spans 13 amino acids. In DNA, the CDR3 is TGTGCCAGCAGCCGCGGGACAGGCTACGAGCAGTACTTC. Its translation: CASSRGTGYEQYF.

This chain connects TRBV19 to TRBJ1-3; the D gene is possibly TRBD1 (5 bases). Per the germline V gene, CDR1 is LNHDA and CDR2 is SQIVND (reference sequence). The CDR3 extends over 13 amino acids. With 0 bases removed from V and 8 bases from J, the gap between germline ends came to 8 bases. For the CDR3, the DNA is TGTGCCAGTAGTATAGAGCGGGGCCACACCATATATTTT. It codes for CASSIERGHTIYF.

This chain connects TRBV4-2 to TRBJ1-2, with D possibly TRBD1 on 6 matching bases. Trimming removed 0 bases from V and 8 bases from J, with 16 bases in between. This CDR3 is built from 15 residues. Germline V gene sequence: CDR1 LGHNA, CDR2 YNFKEQ. The CDR3 is CASSQDRDIYEGYTF. The CDR3 region has the DNA TGTGCCAGCAGCCAAGATCGGGACATATATGAAGGCTACACCTTC.

The chain carries TRBV6-5 and TRBJ1-6; D is uncertain. V gave up 5 bases and J gave up 8 bases, with 10 bases separating them. This CDR3 is 13 amino acids long. The germline V gene encodes CDR1 MNHEY and CDR2 SVGAGI. CDR3 protein: CASSIKQDSPLHF. The CDR3 DNA reads as TGTGCCAGCAGTATAAAACAAGATTCACCCCTCCACTTT.

The chain has TRBV10-1 and TRBJ1-4; TRBD1 might be the D (5 bases). The CDR3 spans 22 residues. CDR1 and CDR2 (germline): WNHNN, SYGVQD (reference sequence). The V gene lost 0 bases and the J gene lost 0 bases, with 26 bases spanning the gap. CDR3: CASSESKAGGRYYPTTNEKLFF. The CDR3 DNA is TGCGCCAGCAGTGAGTCGAAGGCCGGGGGACGGTATTACCCGACAACTAATGAAAAACTGTTTTTT.

This chain connects TRBV6-5 to TRBJ2-7, with 8 bases lining up with TRBD1. Germline V lookup: CDR1 MNHEY, CDR2 SVGAGI. V trimming: 2 bases; J trimming: 7 bases; junction bases outside the gene matches: 7. There are 14 residues in the CDR3. This chain's CDR3 is CASSYTRQGREQYF. Written as DNA, the CDR3 is TGTGCCAGCAGTTACACGAGACAGGGGAGGGAGCAGTACTTC.

The chain joins TRBV6-5 to TRBJ2-7, with 8 bases fitting TRBD1. Germline V CDR1 and CDR2: MNHEY, SVGAGI. The CDR3 is made up of 15 amino acids. The ends lost 6 bases at V and 4 bases at J; junction bases unmatched: 11. The chain's CDR3 is CASRDRWTGLYEQYF. The CDR3 nucleotides read TGTGCCAGCAGGGACCGGTGGACAGGGTTGTACGAGCAGTACTTC.

This clone was observed once. This rearrangement joins TRBV20-1 to TRBJ1-1; perhaps TRBD1 as D (6 bases). The ends were cut back, 6 bases at V and 5 bases at J, with 10 bases in the middle. From germline, CDR1 is DFQATT and CDR2 SNEGSKA (reference sequence). This CDR3 spans 11 amino acids. CDR3 sequence (DNA): TGCAGTGCCACGACAGGAACTGAAGCTTTCTTT. Protein sequence: CSATTGTEAFF.

The chain employs TRBV7-8 and TRBJ2-2; TRBD2 matches at 8 bases. J lost 3 bases, V lost 5 bases, and 11 bases had no gene match. Germline CDR1 reads SGHVS; CDR2 reads FQNEAQ. The CDR3 extends over 17 amino acids. CDR3 DNA sequence: TGTGCCAGCAGCACCACAACCGGGACTAGATACACCGGGGAGCTGTTTTTT. Its protein is CASSTTTGTRYTGELFF.

Only a few counts were recorded for this clone. The rearrangement joins TRBV5-4 to TRBJ2-2, with TRBD2 matching over 10 bases. The CDR3 contains 16 residues. From germline, CDR1 is SGHNT and CDR2 YYREEE (reference sequence). After removal of 0 bases from V and 9 bases from J, the junction contained 8 bases not matched to a gene. The CDR3 region has the DNA TGTGCCAGCAGCTTGGAGAGCGGGAGGGAGAGCCGGGAGCTGTTTTTT. The encoded protein is CASSLESGRESRELFF.

This clone has only a few counts. The chain is built from TRBV4-2 and TRBJ2-7; weak D call: TRBD1 (6 bases). Trimming stripped 0 bases from V and 3 bases from J, with 18 bases between. CDR1 is LGHNA and CDR2 is YNFKEQ in the germline V gene. The CDR3 covers 17 residues. CDR3 DNA: TGTGCCAGCAGCCAAGACAGGTCTAATCTGGGACACTACGAGCAGTACTTC. This encodes CASSQDRSNLGHYEQYF.

This clone was found once. The chain is built from TRBV5-8 and TRBJ2-6; 9 bases line up with TRBD1. The CDR3 spans 18 residues. V dropped 5 bases and J dropped 2; count of bases not matched to a gene: 11. Germline values: CDR1 SGHTS, CDR2 YDEGEE. Here the CDR3 reads CASSPGDRGLTGANVLTF. Written as DNA, the CDR3 is TGTGCCAGCAGTCCGGGTGACAGGGGGTTGACTGGGGCCAACGTCCTGACTTTC.

The V and J genes are TRBV10-3 and TRBJ1-1; 10 bases are a match to TRBD1. The trim removed 6 bases at V and 3 bases at J, leaving 10 bases unmatched. The CDR3 has 16 residues. Germline lookup yields CDR1 ENHRY and CDR2 SYGVKD. In DNA, the CDR3 is TGTGCCATCAGGGCCGGGACAGGGGATGGAGACACTGAAGCTTTCTTT. As protein: CAIRAGTGDGDTEAFF.

This chain joins TRBV5-1 and TRBJ1-3; tentative D call: TRBD1 (6 bases). Germline-derived CDR1 and CDR2 are SGHRS and YFSETQ. V lost 4 bases and J 1 base, leaving 12 bases between the germline ends. CDR3 size: 15 residues. The DNA of the CDR3 is TGCGCCAGCAGCACGGGGGGGCCATCTGGAAACACCATATATTTT. Translated, it gives CASSTGGPSGNTIYF.

This chain connects TRBV19 to TRBJ2-7; 7 nucleotides match TRBD2. Trimming took 5 bases from V and 0 from J; bases not matched to a gene: 7. Germline V lookup: CDR1 LNHDA, CDR2 SQIVND (reference sequence). There are 15 residues in the CDR3. The CDR3 region has the DNA TGTGCCAGTAGTTCCGGCGGGAGCACCTCCTACGAGCAGTACTTC. Translation gives CASSSGGSTSYEQYF.

The J gene is TRBJ1-1, the V gene TRBV6-5; 7 bases line up with TRBD1. This CDR3 has 13 residues. Germline loops: CDR1 MNHEY, CDR2 SVGAGI. V shed 7 bases and J 5 bases; nucleotides not matched to a gene: 7. CDR3 bases: TGTGCCAGCAAAATCGGCAGGGGGACTGAAGCTTTCTTT. This codes for CASKIGRGTEAFF.

The chain employs TRBV14 and TRBJ2-7; 10 bases match TRBD2. Germline CDR1 and CDR2: SGHDN and FVKESK. The CDR3 is 15 residues long. Trimming cost V 1 base and J 7 bases; bases outside gene matches: 7. CDR3 protein: CASSQVSGRAGEQYF. CDR3 DNA sequence: TGTGCCAGCAGCCAAGTCAGCGGGAGGGCCGGGGAGCAGTACTTC.

V usage is TRBV19 and J usage is TRBJ1-5, with TRBD1 matching 12 bases. This CDR3 has 18 residues. Germline assignment: CDR1 LNHDA and CDR2 SQIVND (reference sequence). Germline trimming cut 1 base from V and 3 bases from J; bases unmatched to any gene: 7. The DNA of the CDR3 is TGTGCCAGTAGTATAGGGGAGTGGGACAGGGGGCACAATCAGCCCCAGCATTTT. Encoded protein: CASSIGEWDRGHNQPQHF.

The chain couples TRBV5-5 to TRBJ2-1, with D hard to call. The V gene's germline CDR1 is SGHKS and CDR2 YYEKEE (reference sequence). CDR3 length: 14 residues. With 3 bases removed from V and 1 base from J, the gap between germline ends came to 8 bases. In nucleotides, the CDR3 is TGTGCCAGCAGCTACGGTTCTTCCTACAATGAGCAGTTCTTC. It is translated as CASSYGSSYNEQFF.

The chain is built from TRBV7-8 and TRBJ2-1; 10 bases agree with TRBD1. CDR1 is SGHVS, CDR2 FQNEAQ, per germline. Trimming at V came to 3 bases and at J to 8 bases, leaving 4 bases not matched to a gene. CDR3 length equals 14 residues. CDR3 sequence: CASSLDRGFDEQFF. CDR3 nucleotides: TGTGCCAGCAGCTTGGACAGGGGGTTCGATGAGCAGTTCTTC.

The chain links TRBV25-1 to TRBJ1-4; a possible D gene is TRBD1 (5 bases). The CDR3 covers 12 residues. Germline CDR1 reads MGHDK; CDR2 reads SYGVNS. The germline V and J ends were trimmed by 5 bases and 13 bases, with 14 bases remaining between them. CDR3 region: CASSTRGSGLFF. The CDR3 nucleotides are TGTGCCAGCAGTACCCGGGGGTCGGGACTGTTTTTT.

The J gene is TRBJ1-6, the V gene TRBV6-1, with a possible D match to TRBD1 (6 bases). The CDR3 contains 14 residues. V was cut by 2 bases and J by 9 bases, with 11 bases left in between. The germline gives CDR1 MNHNS, CDR2 SASEGT. This CDR3 reads CASSEQGRGSPLHF. CDR3 nucleotides: TGTGCCAGCAGTGAACAGGGGAGAGGTTCACCCCTCCACTTT.

This chain uses TRBV30 with TRBJ2-3, with 7 bases that match TRBD2. The CDR3 loop spans 16 amino acids. V lost 0 bases and J lost 3; bases outside the gene matches: 9. Per germline, CDR1 GTSNPN and CDR2 SVGIG (reference sequence). As DNA, the CDR3 is TGTGCCTGGAGTGTACAGGTACTAGCGTTTACAGATACGCAGTATTTT. It is translated as CAWSVQVLAFTDTQYF.

The chain carries TRBV5-5 and TRBJ1-4; 11 nucleotides match TRBD1. V dropped 0 bases and J dropped 11; count of bases not matched to a gene: 12. The germline gives CDR1 SGHKS, CDR2 YYEKEE (reference sequence). The CDR3 extends over 17 amino acids. CDR3 residues: CASSLAVRTGGSSKLFF. The CDR3 DNA reads TGTGCCAGCAGCTTGGCCGTGCGGACAGGGGGCTCCTCTAAACTGTTTTTT.

This chain links TRBV19 with TRBJ1-1; D is unresolved. CDR1 and CDR2 (germline): LNHDA, SQIVND (reference sequence). Trimming pared 4 bases from V and 1 base from J, leaving 7 bases between. The CDR3 covers 13 residues. In DNA, the CDR3 is TGTGCCAGTAGTACGGGGAAGAACACTGAAGCTTTCTTT. It is translated as CASSTGKNTEAFF.

The chain joins TRBV4-1 to TRBJ2-7; D gene ambiguous. The CDR3 has 15 amino acids. Trimming shortened V by 3 bases and J by 2 bases, and 14 bases separated the two germline ends. In germline, CDR1 is MGHRA, CDR2 YSYEKL. The CDR3 coding sequence is TGCGCCAGCAGCCAGGGTTCCCTTCAGGCCTACGAGCAGTACTTC. Amino acids: CASSQGSLQAYEQYF.

This chain's CDR3 is CASSQARGTPYNEQFF. DNA of the CDR3: TGCGCCAGCAGCCAAGCTCGAGGGACTCCTTACAATGAGCAGTTCTTC. The V gene is TRBV4-1, the J gene TRBJ2-1; a possible D gene is TRBD2 (6 bases). The CDR3 is made up of 16 amino acids. Germline CDR1 and CDR2: MGHRA and YSYEKL. V lost 1 base to trimming and J lost 4 bases, with 14 bases between them.